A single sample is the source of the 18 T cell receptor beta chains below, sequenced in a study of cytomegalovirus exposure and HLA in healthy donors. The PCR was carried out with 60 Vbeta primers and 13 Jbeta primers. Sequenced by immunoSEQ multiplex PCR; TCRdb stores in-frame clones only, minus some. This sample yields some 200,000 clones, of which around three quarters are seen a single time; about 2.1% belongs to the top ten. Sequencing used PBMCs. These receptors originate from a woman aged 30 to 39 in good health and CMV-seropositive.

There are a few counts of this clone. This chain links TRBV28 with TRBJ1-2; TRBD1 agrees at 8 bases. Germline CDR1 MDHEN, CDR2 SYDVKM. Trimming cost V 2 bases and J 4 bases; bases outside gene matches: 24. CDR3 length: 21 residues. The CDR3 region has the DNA TGTGCCAGCAGTTTAGGACCCGGTCTTTCTAATAGACAGGGGACGACCTATGGCTACACCTTC. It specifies CASSLGPGLSNRQGTTYGYTF.

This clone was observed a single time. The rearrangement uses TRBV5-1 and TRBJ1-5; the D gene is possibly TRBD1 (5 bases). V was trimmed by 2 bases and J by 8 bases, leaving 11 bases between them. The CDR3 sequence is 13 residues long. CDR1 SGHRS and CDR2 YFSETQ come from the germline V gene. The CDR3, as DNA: TGCGCCAGCAGCTTAGGGGTCGAGGAGCCCCAGCATTTT. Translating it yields CASSLGVEEPQHF.

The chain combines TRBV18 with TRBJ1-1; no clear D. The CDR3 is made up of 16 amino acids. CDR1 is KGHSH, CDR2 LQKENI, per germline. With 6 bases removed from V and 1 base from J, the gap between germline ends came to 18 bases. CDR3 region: CASSPTSQSKNTEAFF. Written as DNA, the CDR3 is TGTGCCAGCTCTCCCACCTCCCAATCTAAGAACACTGAAGCTTTCTTT.

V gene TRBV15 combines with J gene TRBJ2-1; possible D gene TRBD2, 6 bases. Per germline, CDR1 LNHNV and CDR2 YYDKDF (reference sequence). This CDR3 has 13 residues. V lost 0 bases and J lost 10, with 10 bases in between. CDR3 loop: CATSRDWAGEQFF. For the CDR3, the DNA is TGTGCCACCAGCAGAGATTGGGCGGGGGAGCAGTTCTTC. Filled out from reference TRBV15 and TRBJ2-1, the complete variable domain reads DAMVIQNPRYQVTQFGKPVTLSCSQTLNHNVMYWYQQKSSQAPKLLFHYYDKDFNNEADTPDNFQSRRPNTSFCFLDIRSPGLGDTAMYLCATSRDWAGEQFFGPGTRLTVL.

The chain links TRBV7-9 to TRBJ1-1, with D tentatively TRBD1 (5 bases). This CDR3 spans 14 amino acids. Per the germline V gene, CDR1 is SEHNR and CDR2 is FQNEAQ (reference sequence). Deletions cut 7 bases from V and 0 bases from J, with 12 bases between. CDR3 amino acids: CASTFDSLNTEAFF. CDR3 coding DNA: TGTGCCAGCACGTTCGACAGCTTGAACACTGAAGCTTTCTTT.

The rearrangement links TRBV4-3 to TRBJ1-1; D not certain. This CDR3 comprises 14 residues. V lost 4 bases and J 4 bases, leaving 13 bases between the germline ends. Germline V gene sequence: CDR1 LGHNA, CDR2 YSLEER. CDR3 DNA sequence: TGCGCCAGCAGCCCCTCACCCCGGGGCACTGAAGCTTTCTTT. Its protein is CASSPSPRGTEAFF.

Written as DNA, the CDR3 is TGTGCCAGCAGCGTTCGGGGGTACTCCTACGAGCAGTACTTC. Translated: CASSVRGYSYEQYF. This sequence joins TRBV9 and TRBJ2-7; D is perhaps TRBD2 (6 bases). The CDR3 contains 14 residues. Germline V lookup: CDR1 SGDLS, CDR2 YYNGEE. Trimming left V 2 bases short and J 0 bases short, with 9 bases between. Full variable domain (outside the CDR3, taken from reference TRBV9 and TRBJ2-7): DSGVTQTPKHLITATGQRVTLRCSPRSGDLSVYWYQQSLDQGLQFLIQYYNGEERAKGNILERFSAQQFPDLHSELNLSSLELGDSALYFCASSVRGYSYEQYFGPGTRLTVT.

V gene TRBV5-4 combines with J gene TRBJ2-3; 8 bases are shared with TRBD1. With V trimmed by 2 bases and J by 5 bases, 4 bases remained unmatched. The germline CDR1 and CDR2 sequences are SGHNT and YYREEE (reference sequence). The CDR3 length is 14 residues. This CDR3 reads CASSFGTGGDTQYF. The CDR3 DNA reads TGTGCCAGCAGCTTCGGGACAGGAGGAGATACGCAGTATTTT. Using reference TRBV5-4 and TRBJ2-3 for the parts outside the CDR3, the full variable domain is ETGVTQSPTHLIKTRGQQVTLRCSSQSGHNTVSWYQQALGQGPQFIFQYYREEENGRGNFPPRFSGLQFPNYSSELNVNALELDDSALYLCASSFGTGGDTQYFGPGTRLTVL.

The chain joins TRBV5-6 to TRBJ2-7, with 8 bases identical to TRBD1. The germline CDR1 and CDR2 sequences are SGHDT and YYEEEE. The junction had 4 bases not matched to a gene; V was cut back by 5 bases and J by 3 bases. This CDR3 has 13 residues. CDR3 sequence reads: CASRKTGDYEQYF. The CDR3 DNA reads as TGTGCCAGCAGAAAGACAGGGGACTACGAGCAGTACTTC.

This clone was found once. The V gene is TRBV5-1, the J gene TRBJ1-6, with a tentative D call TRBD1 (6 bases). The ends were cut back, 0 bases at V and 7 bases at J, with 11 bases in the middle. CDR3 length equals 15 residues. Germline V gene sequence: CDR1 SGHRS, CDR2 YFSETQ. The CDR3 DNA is TGCGCCAGCAGCTTGGGTCTGGGGGCGAATTCACCCCTCCACTTT. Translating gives CASSLGLGANSPLHF.

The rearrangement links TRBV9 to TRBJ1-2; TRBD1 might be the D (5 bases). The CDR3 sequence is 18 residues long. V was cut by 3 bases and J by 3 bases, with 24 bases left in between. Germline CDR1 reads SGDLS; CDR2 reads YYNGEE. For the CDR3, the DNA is TGTGCCAGCAGCGCCTCCTGGGGCACCGCCAAGACGGACTATGGCTACACCTTC. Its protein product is CASSASWGTAKTDYGYTF. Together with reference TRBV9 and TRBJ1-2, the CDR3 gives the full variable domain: DSGVTQTPKHLITATGQRVTLRCSPRSGDLSVYWYQQSLDQGLQFLIQYYNGEERAKGNILERFSAQQFPDLHSELNLSSLELGDSALYFCASSASWGTAKTDYGYTFGSGTRLTVV.

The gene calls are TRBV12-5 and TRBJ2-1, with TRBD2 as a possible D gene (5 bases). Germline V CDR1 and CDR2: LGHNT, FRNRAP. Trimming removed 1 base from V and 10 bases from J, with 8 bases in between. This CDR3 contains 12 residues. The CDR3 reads CASGLGPGEQFF. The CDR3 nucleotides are TGTGCTAGTGGTTTGGGCCCGGGAGAGCAGTTCTTC. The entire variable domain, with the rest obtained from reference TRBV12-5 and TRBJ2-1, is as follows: DARVTQTPRHKVTEMGQEVTMRCQPILGHNTVFWYRQTMMQGLELLAYFRNRAPLDDSGMPKDRFSAEMPDATLATLKIQPSEPRDSAVYFCASGLGPGEQFFGPGTRLTVL.

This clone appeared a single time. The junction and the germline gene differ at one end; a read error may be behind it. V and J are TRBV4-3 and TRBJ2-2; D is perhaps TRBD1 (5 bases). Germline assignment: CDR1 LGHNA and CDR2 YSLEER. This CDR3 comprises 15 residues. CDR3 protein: CASSQGVSNTGELFF. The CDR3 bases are TGCGCCAGCAGTCAAGGGGTTAGCAACACCGGGGAGCTGTTTTTT.

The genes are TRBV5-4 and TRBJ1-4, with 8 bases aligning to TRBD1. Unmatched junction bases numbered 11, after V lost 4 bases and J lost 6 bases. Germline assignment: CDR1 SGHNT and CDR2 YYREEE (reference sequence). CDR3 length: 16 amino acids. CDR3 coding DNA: TGTGCCAGCAGCAAAATCTCCGGGGGACAGGATGAAAAACTGTTTTTT. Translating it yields CASSKISGGQDEKLFF.

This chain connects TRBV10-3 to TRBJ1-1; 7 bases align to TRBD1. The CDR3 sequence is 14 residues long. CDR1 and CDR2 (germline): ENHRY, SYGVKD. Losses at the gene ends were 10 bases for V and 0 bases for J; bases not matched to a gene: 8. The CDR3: CATLKGQMNTEAFF. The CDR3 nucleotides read TGTGCCACCCTCAAGGGACAGATGAACACTGAAGCTTTCTTT.

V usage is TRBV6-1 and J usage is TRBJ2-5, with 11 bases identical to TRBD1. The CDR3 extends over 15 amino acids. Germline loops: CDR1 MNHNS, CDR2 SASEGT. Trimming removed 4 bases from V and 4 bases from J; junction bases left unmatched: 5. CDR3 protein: CASSGRDRGGETQYF. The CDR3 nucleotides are TGTGCCAGCAGTGGACGGGACAGGGGGGGAGAGACCCAGTACTTC.

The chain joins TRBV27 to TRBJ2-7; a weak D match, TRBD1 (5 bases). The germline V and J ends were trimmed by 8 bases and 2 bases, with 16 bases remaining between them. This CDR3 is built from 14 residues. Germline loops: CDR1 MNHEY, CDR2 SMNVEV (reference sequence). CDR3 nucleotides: TGTGCCAGCGATAAGGCAGGGCAGACCTACGAGCAGTACTTC. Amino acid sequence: CASDKAGQTYEQYF.

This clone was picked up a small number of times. The CDR3 bases are TGTGCCTGGGACTACAGGGGCGGTGGAGAGACCCAGTACTTC. As protein: CAWDYRGGGETQYF. The J gene is TRBJ2-5, the V gene TRBV30; 7 bases line up with TRBD1. This CDR3 is built from 14 residues. The V and J ends lost 5 bases and 4 bases, in that order; junction bases with no gene match: 10. Looked up from germline, CDR1 is GTSNPN and CDR2 is SVGIG (reference sequence).